This T cell receptor beta chain is drawn from a study of Tregs in tolerant kidney transplant recipients. Regarding the study as a whole: Expanding Tregs on activated donor B cells appeared to best identify donor-specific TCRbeta clones.

As concerns this clone: Its antigen remains unidentified.

V dropped 7 bases and J dropped 0 bases, with 14 bases sitting between them. The CDR3 extends over 15 amino acids. The germline V gene has CDR1 SGHDT and CDR2 YYEEEE. Unstimulated Tregs (CD4+CD25+CD127-) and CD4+CD25- non-Tregs were sorted from PBMCs. The method was immunoSEQ multiplex PCR; TCRdb's version includes in-frame clones alone and lacks a portion of them. The sample includes under 300,000 clones, roughly four fifths of them seen just once. Material: CD4+ T cells from blood. This clonotype was sampled from a human donor in good health. The chain carries TRBV5-6 and TRBJ1-3; tentative D call: TRBD1 (5 bases). In DNA form, the CDR3 reads TGTGCCAGCGTTAAGGGACGGTACTCTGGAAACACCATATATTTT. It translates to CASVKGRYSGNTIYF. The full variable domain, with the rest looked up from reference TRBV5-6 and TRBJ1-3, is DAGVTQSPTHLIKTRGQQVTLRCSPKSGHDTVSWYQQALGQGPQFIFQYYEEEERQRGNFPDRFSGHQFPNYSSELNVNALLLGDSALYLCASVKGRYSGNTIYFGEGSWLTVV.